The 4 T cell receptor beta chains presented below share a single source sample, sequenced in a study of a mutant IDH1 vaccine in newly diagnosed glioma. Time point defined: week 11, during vaccination. All doses held 300 ug of mutant IDH1 20-mer peptide, with topical imiquimod. No antigen is known for these receptors. Repertoires were generated with immunoSEQ multiplex PCR, while TCRdb's copy carries only in-frame clones and drops some. The sample yields under 150,000 clones, about nine tenths seen once. The source material was PBMCs, sampled from a glioma patient whose treatment included an IDH1 peptide vaccine. The receptors shown here come from a woman aged 50 to 60 with glioma.

This sequence joins TRBV27 and TRBJ1-1; 7 bases line up with TRBD1. The CDR3 totals 15 residues. Germline-derived CDR1 and CDR2 are MNHEY and SMNVEV (reference sequence). With 5 bases clipped from V and 4 bases from J, the junction kept 10 bases outside the gene matches. The CDR3 DNA reads as TGTGCCAGCAGTATAAGACAGGGTGGGAGCACTGAAGCTTTCTTT. Protein: CASSIRQGGSTEAFF.

This chain connects TRBV5-1 to TRBJ2-7, with TRBD1 identical over 8 bases. This CDR3 contains 15 residues. After removal of 1 base from V and 7 bases from J, the junction contained 10 bases not matched to a gene. Germline CDR1 and CDR2: SGHRS and YFSETQ. CDR3 region: CASSLRQGAGEEQYF. In DNA, the CDR3 is TGCGCCAGCAGCTTGAGGCAGGGGGCCGGAGAAGAGCAGTACTTC.

As DNA, the CDR3 is TGTGCCAGCAGCTTCTTACAGGGCTACGAGCAGTACTTC. Amino acid sequence: CASSFLQGYEQYF. This chain connects TRBV7-9 to TRBJ2-5, with a possible D match to TRBD1 (6 bases). The end of the DNA is better explained by TRBJ2-7, so the J call may be wrong. The CDR3 loop spans 13 amino acids. CDR1 and CDR2 (germline): SEHNR, FQNEAQ (reference sequence).

This clone was observed a few times. The J gene is TRBJ2-3, the V gene TRBV27; 10 nucleotides align to TRBD2. V was clipped by 4 bases and J by 2 bases; unmatched bases: 3. Germline V gene lookup returns CDR1 MNHEY and CDR2 SMNVEV (reference sequence). This CDR3 spans 15 amino acids. CDR3 residues: CASSYLAGATDTQYF. In nucleotides, the CDR3 is TGTGCCAGCAGTTATCTAGCGGGAGCCACAGATACGCAGTATTTT.